Reported below is one T cell receptor beta chain. As yet, its antigen is unknown. This sample is part of a study of CD8+CD57+ T cells in acquired aplastic anemia. Across the study: Isolated CD4+ and CD8+ cells, once sorted, yielded DNA averaging around 3 ug.

The study profiled TCR beta VDJ and CDR3 using genomic DNA as template. TCRdb passed the reads through MiXCR, listing each CDR3 protein once. Found here are 100,000 to 150,000 distinct CDR3 sequences, nearly 40% of them singletons; the top ten hold around 2.7%. Patients chosen for sequencing had CD8+CD57+ cells that had expanded, as shown by flow cytometry. The enrolled patients all had severe acquired aplastic anemia. CDR3 size: 16 residues. V lost 6 bases and J lost 1, with 19 bases in between. The germline CDR1 and CDR2 sequences are DFQATT and SNEGSKA (reference sequence). Whole-study results and caveats: With respect to CD8+ Simpson's diversity, patients and controls did not differ significantly.

The rearrangement uses TRBV20-1 and TRBJ2-1; possibly TRBD1 for D (6 bases). The source of this sequence is a human donor with aplastic anemia. The sample comprised sorted CD4+, CD8+, or CD8+CD57+ T cells (not recorded which) from PBMCs. CDR3 residues: CSATLLGQPSYNEQFF. The DNA for the CDR3 is TGCAGTGCCACCCTTCTCGGACAGCCTTCCTACAATGAGCAGTTCTTC.